These 30 T cell receptor beta chains originate from one sample sequenced in a study of Graves' ophthalmopathy and Graves' hyperthyroidism. Scientists amplified the TCR beta CDR3 regions from RNA transcripts. Amplification began with first-round RT-PCR using HTBI primers, then second-round multiplex PCR was performed. TCRdb independently ran MiXCR on the multiplex PCR reads; one entry per CDR3 protein. The sample lists 650,000 to 800,000 distinct CDR3 sequences; more than 40% were seen once. Sequencing was done on a sample of peripheral blood. All receptors come from an adult man with Graves' ophthalmopathy.

This sequence joins TRBV25-1 and TRBJ1-3, with D unclear. This CDR3 is built from 15 residues. The V and J ends lost 4 bases and 5 bases respectively, with 15 bases between them. Germline V gene data show CDR1 as MGHDK and CDR2 as SYGVNS. CDR3 loop: CASSARPVGRNTIYF. For the CDR3, the DNA is TGTGCCAGCAGTGCTAGACCCGTCGGCCGAAACACCATATATTTT.

This chain joins TRBV7-7 and TRBJ2-5; perhaps D is TRBD1 or TRBD2 (5 bases each). Germline V gene data show CDR1 as SSHAT and CDR2 as FNYEAQ (reference sequence). The CDR3 has 13 amino acids. Trimming cost V 5 bases and J 11 bases, with 18 bases left between them. The CDR3 here is CASSQGETPRQYF. CDR3 coding DNA: TGTGCCAGCAGCCAAGGGGAGACTCCAAGGCAGTACTTC.

This chain uses TRBV7-8 with TRBJ1-2, with D possibly matching TRBD1 (5 bases). The germline V and J ends were trimmed by 3 bases and 11 bases, with 13 bases remaining between them. The CDR3 is 12 amino acids. The germline V gene encodes CDR1 SGHVS and CDR2 FQNEAQ. The CDR3 nucleotides are TGTGCCAGCAGCTTTACGGGGGAGCGGTACACCTTC. Translated: CASSFTGERYTF. The full variable domain, with the rest looked up from reference TRBV7-8 and TRBJ1-2, is GAGVSQSPRYKVAKRGQDVALRCDPISGHVSLFWYQQALGQGPEFLTYFQNEAQLDKSGLPSDRFFAERPEGSVSTLKIQRTQQEDSAVYLCASSFTGERYTFGSGTRLTVV.

The rearrangement uses TRBV19 and TRBJ1-2; the match to TRBD1 covers 8 bases. The CDR3 sequence is 13 residues long. The germline V gene encodes CDR1 LNHDA and CDR2 SQIVND (reference sequence). Trimming cost V 5 bases and J 8 bases; bases outside gene matches: 7. In DNA, the CDR3 is TGTGCCAGTAGTCCCGGACAGGGTGAGGGCTACACCTTC. Translating gives CASSPGQGEGYTF. Using reference TRBV19 and TRBJ1-2 for the parts outside the CDR3, the full variable domain is DGGITQSPKYLFRKEGQNVTLSCEQNLNHDAMYWYRQDPGQGLRLIYYSQIVNDFQKGDIAEGYSVSREKKESFPLTVTSAQKNPTAFYLCASSPGQGEGYTFGSGTRLTVV.

Turning to this clonotype: A much larger clone differs from this one at a single base, so this may be a read error. The chain carries TRBV10-3 and TRBJ2-5; 8 bases match TRBD1. The tail of the sequence fits TRBJ2-7 better, so the J call may be wrong. The CDR3 is made up of 13 amino acids. Looked up from germline, CDR1 is ENHRY and CDR2 is SYGVKD. DNA for the CDR3: TGTGCCAGCAGGTCCCTTGGACAGGGCGAGCAGTACTTC. Encoded protein: CASRSLGQGEQYF.

This chain links TRBV5-6 with TRBJ2-7; unclear D gene. The CDR3 spans 15 residues. V was shortened by 10 bases and J by 7 bases, with 27 bases between the two germline ends. Germline loops: CDR1 SGHDT, CDR2 YYEEEE. This CDR3 is CAWSFPLTSNFEQYF. The CDR3 DNA follows: TGTGCCTGGAGCTTTCCACTCACCTCCAACTTTGAGCAGTACTTC.

Regarding this clonotype: With a much larger clone just one base away, this may be a read error. The CDR3 does not end in the conserved phenylalanine or tryptophan, so this is likely a read error. This rearrangement joins TRBV4-3 to TRBJ1-2; no definite D call. Germline loops: CDR1 LGHNA, CDR2 YSLEER. The CDR3 has 14 amino acids. V was trimmed by 5 bases and J by 2 bases, leaving 12 bases between them. CDR3 nucleotides: TGCGCCAGCAGCAAGGACGGCCCGAACTATGGCTACACCCTC. This sequence encodes CASSKDGPNYGYTL.

The chain links TRBV19 to TRBJ2-1; possibly TRBD2 for D (7 bases). V lost 1 base to trimming and J lost 14 bases, with 12 bases between them. There are 12 residues in the CDR3. Germline V gene data show CDR1 as LNHDA and CDR2 as SQIVND (reference sequence). The chain's CDR3 is CASSIVGGPKFF. The CDR3 DNA is TGTGCCAGTAGTATAGTCGGGGGGCCGAAGTTCTTC.

The chain joins TRBV2 to TRBJ2-5, with 12 bases that match TRBD2. The CDR3 runs to 14 residues. V was clipped by 6 bases and J by 5 bases; unmatched bases: 4. CDR1 is SNHLY, CDR2 FYNNEI, per germline. CDR3 sequence: CASRRTSGVETQYF. The DNA for the CDR3 is TGTGCCAGCAGGCGGACTAGCGGGGTTGAGACCCAGTACTTC.

This clonotype has a count of ten or more. The chain recombines TRBV9 with TRBJ1-1; D is ambiguous. The germline gives CDR1 SGDLS, CDR2 YYNGEE. The CDR3 sequence is 14 residues long. V was trimmed by 1 base and J by 3 bases, leaving 10 bases between them. The chain's CDR3 is CASSVSLWDTEAFF. The DNA for the CDR3 is TGTGCCAGCAGCGTATCGCTGTGGGACACTGAAGCTTTCTTT.

V usage is TRBV29-1 and J usage is TRBJ1-4; D ambiguous. Germline V gives CDR1 SQVTM, CDR2 ANQGSEA. The CDR3 is made up of 13 amino acids. Trimming took 4 bases from V and 6 from J, leaving 12 bases between them. CDR3 sequence (DNA): TGCAGCGTTGGACTAGCGGGAGATGAAAAACTGTTTTTT. Protein: CSVGLAGDEKLFF.

The table lists this clonotype with many counts. CDR3 amino acids: CASSLGLAEGQETQYF. As DNA, the CDR3 is TGTGCCAGCAGCTTAGGACTAGCGGAGGGTCAAGAGACCCAGTACTTC. The chain recombines TRBV7-2 with TRBJ2-5; 9 bases match TRBD2. The CDR3 loop spans 16 amino acids. Germline CDR1 reads SGHTA; CDR2 reads FQGNSA. V was clipped by 1 base and J by 2 bases; unmatched bases: 5.

This clonotype was counted a few times. The V gene is TRBV7-9, the J gene TRBJ1-2, with no clear D. Germline V CDR1 and CDR2: SEHNR, FQNEAQ (reference sequence). This CDR3 comprises 13 residues. Between the trimmed V and J ends, which lost 5 bases and 5 bases, there was a span of 12 bases. CDR3 nucleotides: TGTGCCAGCAGCGTTGCTATGGGGTATGGCTACACCTTC. It is translated as CASSVAMGYGYTF.

This clonotype was seen more than once but under ten times. J is TRBJ1-4 and V is TRBV12-3 or TRBV12-4; perhaps TRBD1 as D (5 bases). V lost 2 bases and J lost 14, with 12 bases in between. The CDR3 has 12 amino acids. CDR3 residues: CASSLWEWDLFF. CDR3 coding DNA: TGTGCCAGCAGTTTATGGGAATGGGACCTGTTTTTT.

For this clonotype: One junction end does not reproduce the germline sequence, and a read error may be involved. CDR3 protein: CASSSPRQTPGTQYF. The DNA for the CDR3 is TGTGCTAGCAGCTCACCACGACAGACACCAGGGACCCAGTACTTC. The chain recombines TRBV7-7 with TRBJ2-5; a weak D match, TRBD1 (5 bases). Germline assignment: CDR1 SSHAT and CDR2 FNYEAQ (reference sequence). The CDR3 spans 15 residues.

This rearrangement joins TRBV29-1 to TRBJ2-6; weak D call: TRBD1 (6 bases). Per germline, CDR1 SQVTM and CDR2 ANQGSEA. The V end was cut by 3 bases, the J end by 0 bases, with 9 bases between. The CDR3 consists of 15 residues. The CDR3: CSVDGTNSGANVLTF. CDR3 nucleotide sequence: TGCAGCGTTGATGGGACAAACTCTGGGGCCAACGTCCTGACTTTC.

This chain's CDR3 is CATSELYTDTQYF. The CDR3 DNA reads TGTGCCACCAGTGAGCTCTACACAGATACGCAGTATTTT. J is TRBJ2-3 and V is TRBV24-1, with D hard to call. The CDR3 has 13 amino acids. Germline-derived CDR1 and CDR2 are KGHDR and SFDVKD. V lost 4 bases, J lost 2 bases, and 6 bases lay in between.

J is TRBJ1-1 and V is TRBV6-1; D is uncertain. Germline V gene data show CDR1 as MNHNS and CDR2 as SASEGT. This CDR3 region has 13 residues. V was clipped by 5 bases and J by 4 bases, with 11 bases between them. The CDR3 protein is CASSTIGPTEAFF. CDR3 in DNA: TGTGCCAGCAGTACGATCGGCCCCACTGAAGCTTTCTTT.

This clonotype came up many times. The chain is built from TRBV5-1 and TRBJ1-2, with D unresolved. The CDR3 has 14 residues. Trimming removed 5 bases at V and 8 bases at J, with 19 bases between. From germline, CDR1 is SGHRS and CDR2 YFSETQ. CDR3 protein: CASSLPGLKGGYTF. The CDR3 DNA follows: TGCGCCAGCAGTTTACCAGGCCTCAAAGGGGGCTACACCTTC.

Written as DNA, the CDR3 is TGTGCCATCAGTGAGTCATATAGTGGGGGGACAGGGGATCCCTACGAGCAGTACTTC. Its translation: CAISESYSGGTGDPYEQYF. The chain joins TRBV10-3 to TRBJ2-7, with 10 bases that match TRBD1. The V gene end was trimmed by 0 bases and the J gene end by 2 bases; junction bases not matched to a gene: 13. The germline V gene encodes CDR1 ENHRY and CDR2 SYGVKD. The CDR3 covers 19 residues.

V is TRBV19 and J is TRBJ1-5, with 7 bases matching TRBD1. The V segment lost 8 bases and the J segment 4 bases; nucleotides outside the gene matches: 8. CDR3 length: 14 amino acids. The germline V gene has CDR1 LNHDA and CDR2 SQIVND (reference sequence). The CDR3 DNA is TGTGCCAGTCATCCGGGACAGAGAAATCAGCCCCAGCATTTT. This codes for CASHPGQRNQPQHF.

The table lists this clonotype with many counts. The genes are TRBV5-5 and TRBJ2-5; TRBD2 agrees at 9 bases. The V gene's germline CDR1 is SGHKS and CDR2 YYEKEE (reference sequence). The length of the CDR3 is 16 residues. V dropped 4 bases and J dropped 5; count of bases not matched to a gene: 12. Written as DNA, the CDR3 is TGTGCCAGCAGCGCCGGGACTAGCCATCTCCGGGAGACCCAGTACTTC. It encodes CASSAGTSHLRETQYF.

With regard to this clonotype: A read error may produce the germline difference seen at one junction end. V usage is TRBV6-6 and J usage is TRBJ2-7, with D tentatively TRBD1 (5 bases). The germline V gene has CDR1 MNHNY and CDR2 SVGAGI (reference sequence). This CDR3 contains 13 residues. The chain's CDR3 is CASRPSTVYKQYF. CDR3 coding DNA: TGTGCCAGCAGACCCTCGACAGTCTACAAGCAGTACTTC.

As for this clonotype: This could be a read error, since a much larger clone is one nucleotide away. The chain couples TRBV6-5 to TRBJ1-2; 10 positions match TRBD1. The J segment lost 7 bases and the V segment lost 6 bases, leaving 8 bases of the junction unmatched. The CDR3 totals 14 residues. The germline CDR1 and CDR2 sequences are MNHEY and SVGAGI. The CDR3 DNA reads as TGTGCCAGCAGCAGGGACAGGGGTAATGGTGGCTACACCTTC. Protein sequence: CASSRDRGNGGYTF.

This clonotype came up many times. This chain uses TRBV19 with TRBJ1-6, with a possible D match to TRBD1 (6 bases). Germline V gene sequence: CDR1 LNHDA, CDR2 SQIVND (reference sequence). Between the trimmed V and J ends, which lost 0 bases and 7 bases, there was a span of 10 bases. The CDR3 length is 15 residues. Here the CDR3 reads CASSIDGQWNSPLHF. The DNA for the CDR3 is TGTGCCAGTAGTATAGATGGACAGTGGAATTCACCCCTCCACTTT.

On this clonotype itself: The missing conserved phenylalanine or tryptophan at the end of this CDR3 makes a read error likely. Because the CDR3's place on the DNA is in doubt, the DNA is left out and the CDR3 is given as listed by TCRdb. J is TRBJ2-7 and V is TRBV7-2; the tabulated D call, TRBD1, remains unverified against the DNA. Including both end residues, the CDR3 is 8 amino acids long. Germline CDR1 and CDR2: SGHTA and FQGNSA. CDR3 region: CASSGGQG.

The CDR3 here is CASSELGTSNEKLFF. The CDR3, as DNA: TGTGCCAGCAGTGAATTAGGGACATCTAATGAAAAACTGTTTTTT. The chain combines TRBV25-1 with TRBJ1-4; TRBD1 is a possible D gene (6 bases). From germline, CDR1 is MGHDK and CDR2 SYGVNS. The ends were cut back, 1 base at V and 3 bases at J, with 9 bases in the middle. This CDR3 contains 15 residues.

This clonotype has a count of ten or more. The chain uses TRBV29-1 and TRBJ1-4, with D hard to call. The CDR3 has 11 residues. Germline V CDR1 and CDR2: SQVTM, ANQGSEA. V was shortened by 7 bases and J by 5 bases, with 8 bases between the two germline ends. CDR3 in amino acids: CSADLNEKLFF. CDR3 coding DNA: TGCAGCGCTGACCTGAATGAAAAACTGTTTTTT.

The chain has TRBV7-8 and TRBJ2-7; TRBD1 aligns across 9 bases. Germline assignment: CDR1 SGHVS and CDR2 FQNEAQ. The CDR3 has 18 amino acids. The V gene end was trimmed by 0 bases and the J gene end by 3 bases; junction bases not matched to a gene: 12. This CDR3 is CASSLAPSRTGDFYEQYF. Here the CDR3 DNA reads TGTGCCAGCAGCTTAGCCCCAAGCAGGACAGGGGACTTCTACGAGCAGTACTTC.

This chain uses TRBV5-1 with TRBJ2-1; 7 nucleotides agree with TRBD1. V lost 4 bases to trimming and J lost 5 bases; unmatched junction nucleotides: 6. This CDR3 has 14 amino acids. Germline CDR1 is SGHRS and CDR2 is YFSETQ. The CDR3 DNA reads TGCGCCAGCAGCCAATCAACAGGGGACAATGAGCAGTTCTTC. Translated: CASSQSTGDNEQFF.